The 15 T cell receptor beta chains below all came from one sample that was sequenced in a study of blood T cell repertoires in COVID-19. Method: immunoSEQ multiplex PCR; TCRdb's copy keeps in-frame clones and lacks some. The table lists some 250,000 clones, roughly 86% of them singletons. Sequencing was carried out using peripheral blood. The receptors stem from a woman aged 25-40 years with acute or convalescent COVID-19.

This chain links TRBV7-9 with TRBJ1-2; 7 bases agree with TRBD1. The germline V gene encodes CDR1 SEHNR and CDR2 FQNEAQ (reference sequence). The CDR3 extends over 13 amino acids. V lost 5 bases to trimming and J lost 2 bases; unmatched junction nucleotides: 2. The CDR3 sequence: CASSTGQNYGYTF. The CDR3 DNA sequence: TGTGCCAGCAGCACGGGACAGAACTATGGCTACACCTTC.

The chain uses TRBV19 and TRBJ2-7; TRBD1 is a possible D gene (6 bases). V lost 5 bases and J lost 2, with 16 bases in between. Germline CDR1 is LNHDA and CDR2 is SQIVND (reference sequence). The CDR3 runs to 15 residues. In nucleotides, the CDR3 is TGTGCCAGTAGTTTCCGGGGCAGGGGAGCCTACGAGCAGTACTTC. Residues: CASSFRGRGAYEQYF.

In its sample, this clone was seen once. The J gene is TRBJ2-1, the V gene TRBV11-2; no reliable D call. The CDR3 runs to 16 residues. The germline V gene has CDR1 SGHAT and CDR2 FQNNGV. The V and J ends lost 5 bases and 5 bases respectively, with 19 bases between them. The CDR3 DNA follows: TGTGCCAGCAGCCCACAGCTTAAGGCCCGCGACAATGAGCAGTTCTTC. Translated: CASSPQLKARDNEQFF.

This sequence joins TRBV2 and TRBJ2-7; 10 bases line up with TRBD2. The germline V gene has CDR1 SNHLY and CDR2 FYNNEI. After removal of 4 bases from V and 6 bases from J, the junction contained 9 bases not matched to a gene. The CDR3 is made up of 15 amino acids. The chain's CDR3 is CASSVKRGGTSEQYF. CDR3 in DNA: TGTGCCAGCAGTGTGAAGCGGGGGGGGACCTCCGAGCAGTACTTC.

This clone was seen more than once but under ten times. The V and J genes are TRBV9 and TRBJ2-2; TRBD1 is a possible D gene (5 bases). V was clipped by 7 bases and J by 7 bases, with 11 bases between them. CDR3 length: 12 amino acids. The germline CDR1 and CDR2 sequences are SGDLS and YYNGEE. The DNA of the CDR3 is TGTGCCAGCTCGCAGGGAATCGGGGAGCTGTTTTTT. It encodes CASSQGIGELFF.

The chain couples TRBV19 to TRBJ2-7; D may be TRBD1 (6 bases). This CDR3 is 14 amino acids long. Germline V lookup: CDR1 LNHDA, CDR2 SQIVND (reference sequence). The V and J ends lost 4 bases and 2 bases respectively, with 12 bases between them. The CDR3, as DNA: TGTGCCAGTAGTACGGACAGAGGAGCCTACGAGCAGTACTTC. Residues: CASSTDRGAYEQYF.

The rearrangement links TRBV19 to TRBJ2-3, with 10 bases lining up with TRBD2. The V gene's germline CDR1 is LNHDA and CDR2 SQIVND (reference sequence). CDR3 length equals 14 residues. V gave up 6 bases and J gave up 0 bases; unmatched junction bases: 0. Written as DNA, the CDR3 is TGTGCCAGTAGACTAGCGGGAAGCACAGATACGCAGTATTTT. Translated: CASRLAGSTDTQYF.

V is TRBV4-3 and J is TRBJ2-2; D may be TRBD2 (6 bases). Trimming pared 1 base from V and 6 bases from J, leaving 15 bases between. The CDR3 is 16 amino acids. CDR1 and CDR2 (germline): LGHNA, YSLEER. DNA of the CDR3: TGCGCCAGCAGCCAAGGGCCCGGGACTCCTCCCGGGGAGCTGTTTTTT. As protein: CASSQGPGTPPGELFF.

The genes are TRBV11-3 and TRBJ1-5, with 10 bases fitting TRBD1. The V and J ends lost 5 bases and 5 bases, in that order; junction bases with no gene match: 18. The CDR3 covers 19 residues. The V gene's germline CDR1 is SGHNT and CDR2 YENEEA. The CDR3 DNA sequence: TGTGCCAGCAGCCGCAACGGGACAGGGGTGGTACGGGGGCATCAGCCCCAGCATTTT. Encoded protein: CASSRNGTGVVRGHQPQHF.

The chain couples TRBV14 to TRBJ1-1; D call uncertain. The CDR3 is 14 residues long. From germline, CDR1 is SGHDN and CDR2 FVKESK. Trimming pared 4 bases from V and 1 base from J, leaving 10 bases between. In DNA, the CDR3 is TGTGCCAGCAGCCGCAACACAGCGAACACTGAAGCTTTCTTT. Translating it yields CASSRNTANTEAFF.

The chain recombines TRBV29-1 with TRBJ1-2, with 7 bases identical to TRBD1. Germline loops: CDR1 SQVTM, CDR2 ANQGSEA. This CDR3 is built from 14 residues. The CDR3 spells CMTRQGSANYGYTF. The CDR3 nucleotides read TGCATGACCCGACAGGGATCGGCTAACTATGGCTACACCTTC.

The rearrangement links TRBV7-2 to TRBJ1-3; D is undetermined. CDR1 and CDR2 from the germline V gene are SGHTA and FQGNSA. V lost 5 bases and J 1 base, leaving 6 bases between the germline ends. The CDR3 spans 13 residues. The CDR3 DNA reads TGTGCCAGCAGCCCCCGTTCTGGAAACACCATATATTTT. It encodes CASSPRSGNTIYF.

This chain joins TRBV10-1 and TRBJ2-7; TRBD1 agrees at 9 bases. CDR1 WNHNN and CDR2 SYGVQD come from the germline V gene (reference sequence). The ends lost 7 bases at V and 3 bases at J; junction bases unmatched: 7. The CDR3 has 14 amino acids. The CDR3 spells CASTPGTGIYEQYF. For the CDR3, the DNA is TGCGCCAGCACTCCCGGGACAGGGATCTACGAGCAGTACTTC.

A remark on this clone: Other nucleotide sequences from this sample produce the same CDR3. This chain uses TRBV24-1 with TRBJ2-5, with 10 bases aligning to TRBD1. This CDR3 region has 14 residues. After removal of 4 bases from V and 4 bases from J, the junction contained 2 bases not matched to a gene. Looked up from germline, CDR1 is KGHDR and CDR2 is SFDVKD. The CDR3 here is CATSDRTGGETQYF. CDR3 sequence (DNA): TGTGCCACCAGTGACCGGACAGGGGGAGAGACCCAGTACTTC.

The genes are TRBV7-8 and TRBJ2-7; tentative D call: TRBD1 (5 bases). The CDR3 runs to 14 residues. Germline-derived CDR1 and CDR2 are SGHVS and FQNEAQ. The V end lost 1 base, the J end lost 3 bases, and 10 bases lay between the germline ends. In nucleotides, the CDR3 is TGTGCCAGCAGCTTAGGCAGGGTAGACTACGAGCAGTACTTC. It yields the protein CASSLGRVDYEQYF. Full variable domain (remainder filled in from reference TRBV7-8 and TRBJ2-7): GAGVSQSPRYKVAKRGQDVALRCDPISGHVSLFWYQQALGQGPEFLTYFQNEAQLDKSGLPSDRFFAERPEGSVSTLKIQRTQQEDSAVYLCASSLGRVDYEQYFGPGTRLTVT.